Listed below are T cell receptor beta chains from one sample, sequenced in a study of blood T cell repertoires in COVID-19. Generated by immunoSEQ multiplex PCR, the TCRdb table keeps only in-frame clones and is missing some. The repertoire includes hundreds of thousands of clones, 89% of them detected once, and around 3% sits in the top ten. Sequenced: peripheral blood. The source is a woman aged 25-40 years with COVID-19, enrolled during active disease. The CDR3 runs from the conserved cysteine through the conserved F or W. The D gene is left open where the match is weak. Some rows mark clone size as missing; the rest say once, few, many or name a class of expanded clone.

DNA: TGTGCCAGCTCACCACAGGGGAATAGCAATCAGCCCCAGCATTTT; CDR3: CASSPQGNSNQPQHF; D: .; size: once; V: TRBV18; J: TRBJ1-5
DNA: TGTGCCAGCAGCTTAGTCGCAGGCTCCTACAATGAGCAGTTCTTC; CDR3: CASSLVAGSYNEQFF; D: .; size: .; V: TRBV11-2; J: TRBJ2-1
DNA: TGCAGTGCTAGAGAGAGGGACGAGCAGTACTTC; CDR3: CSARERDEQYF; D: .; size: .; V: TRBV20-1; J: TRBJ2-7
DNA: TGTGCCAGCGGGGGGGAGACCGGACTCCAAGAGACCCAGTACTTC; CDR3: CASGGETGLQETQYF; D: TRBD2; size: .; V: TRBV6-5; J: TRBJ2-5
DNA: TGTGCCAGCAGCAGCAGTCCGGGGGGGTGGCCCCAGCATTTT; CDR3: CASSSSPGGWPQHF; D: .; size: .; V: TRBV3-1/TRBV3-2; J: TRBJ1-5
DNA: TGTGCCAGCAGCAGGACAGCCACCCGCCAAGAGACCCAGTACTTC; CDR3: CASSRTATRQETQYF; D: .; size: .; V: TRBV2; J: TRBJ2-5
DNA: TGTGCCAGTAGTAGTCAGGGGCTTTGGCATTTT; CDR3: CASSSQGLWHF; D: .; size: .; V: TRBV19; J: TRBJ1-5
DNA: TGTGCCAGCAGCTTGGTATGGGCTAGCGGCTACAATGAGCAGTTCTTC; CDR3: CASSLVWASGYNEQFF; D: TRBD2; size: .; V: TRBV11-2; J: TRBJ2-1
DNA: TGTGCCAGCAGTTTAGTAACCCGAGCTTATGTATACAATGAGCAGTTCTTC; CDR3: CASSLVTRAYVYNEQFF; D: .; size: .; V: TRBV28; J: TRBJ2-1
DNA: TGTGCCAGCAGCTTAGGGCCAGCGGGAAGCACAGATACGCAGTATTTT; CDR3: CASSLGPAGSTDTQYF; D: TRBD2; size: .; V: TRBV11-2; J: TRBJ2-3
DNA: TGCGCCAGCAGCTTGGCAGACGGGTCCTACAATGAGCAGTTCTTC; CDR3: CASSLADGSYNEQFF; D: .; size: .; V: TRBV5-1; J: TRBJ2-1
DNA: TGTGCCAGCAGCTCCCCCGACAGGGGGAGGAGGGACACTGAAGCTTTCTTT; CDR3: CASSSPDRGRRDTEAFF; D: TRBD1; size: .; V: TRBV11-3; J: TRBJ1-1
DNA: TGTGCCAGCAGCTTAACGGACTATTACAATGAGCAGTTCTTC; CDR3: CASSLTDYYNEQFF; D: .; size: .; V: TRBV5-5; J: TRBJ2-1
DNA: TGTGCCACCAGTGACCATCCCACTAGCGGGAGGAGGCGGCAGTTCTTC; CDR3: CATSDHPTSGRRRQFF; D: TRBD2; size: .; V: TRBV24-1; J: TRBJ2-1
DNA: TGTGCCAGCAGCCAATCGTTCGACAGCAACACTGAAGCTTTCTTT; CDR3: CASSQSFDSNTEAFF; D: .; size: .; V: TRBV16; J: TRBJ1-1
DNA: TGTGCCAGCAGCCCGGCGTGGGCACGGAACACTGAAGCTTTCTTT; CDR3: CASSPAWARNTEAFF; D: .; size: .; V: TRBV13; J: TRBJ1-1
DNA: TGCGCCAGCAGTGCTTCCGGGTTGAATGAGCAGTTCTTC; CDR3: CASSASGLNEQFF; D: .; size: .; V: TRBV10-2; J: TRBJ2-1
DNA: TGCGCCAGCAGCCAAGTATCTGGTGGCCAGGGGGATGAAGCTTTCTTT; CDR3: CASSQVSGGQGDEAFF; D: TRBD1; size: .; V: TRBV4-1; J: TRBJ1-1
DNA: TGTGCCATCGGCGCGGACAGCCGAGAAGAGACCCAGTACTTC; CDR3: CAIGADSREETQYF; D: .; size: .; V: TRBV10-3; J: TRBJ2-5
DNA: TGTGCCAGCAGTCACCCGGTAGCGGGGCACTACGAGCAGTACTTC; CDR3: CASSHPVAGHYEQYF; D: TRBD2; size: .; V: TRBV6-2/TRBV6-3; J: TRBJ2-7
DNA: TGTGCCAGTAGATACCAGGCTCGGGATACGCAGTATTTT; CDR3: CASRYQARDTQYF; D: .; size: .; V: TRBV19; J: TRBJ2-3
DNA: TGTGCCAGCAGCCCCCGTTGGGCGGGGGGGCCAAACGAGCAGTACTTC; CDR3: CASSPRWAGGPNEQYF; D: TRBD2; size: .; V: TRBV11-2; J: TRBJ2-7
DNA: TGCGCCAGCAGCCTCGGATGGCGGGAGGTATACACAGATACGCAGTATTTT; CDR3: CASSLGWREVYTDTQYF; D: TRBD2; size: .; V: TRBV5-1; J: TRBJ2-3
DNA: TGTGCCAGCAGCTTGGCCCGTGATACGCAGTATTTT; CDR3: CASSLARDTQYF; D: .; size: .; V: TRBV5-6; J: TRBJ2-3
DNA: TGTGCCAGCAGCTTAGCCGCTCAGGGGGGCACAGATACGCAGTATTTT; CDR3: CASSLAAQGGTDTQYF; D: TRBD1; size: .; V: TRBV7-2; J: TRBJ2-3
DNA: TGCAGTGCTAGTCTGGCGGGAGGGGCTGATGAGCAGTTCTTC; CDR3: CSASLAGGADEQFF; D: TRBD2; size: .; V: TRBV20-1; J: TRBJ2-1
DNA: TGTGCCAGCAGCGAGACCGGGACAGTCGAGCAGTACTTC; CDR3: CASSETGTVEQYF; D: TRBD1; size: once; V: TRBV5-6; J: TRBJ2-7
DNA: TGTGCCAGTAAACAAATATCCGCGGACACCTACGAGCAGTACTTC; CDR3: CASKQISADTYEQYF; D: .; size: .; V: TRBV19; J: TRBJ2-7
DNA: TGTGCCAGCAGTTCCTTTACAGGGGTCCCTAGCTACACCTTC; CDR3: CASSSFTGVPSYTF; D: TRBD1; size: .; V: TRBV6-5; J: TRBJ1-2
DNA: TGTGCGAGCACCAGTGGGCCTAACTATGGCTACACCTTC; CDR3: CASTSGPNYGYTF; D: .; size: .; V: TRBV7-2; J: TRBJ1-2